Below, 22 T cell receptor beta chains from the same sample are listed, as sequenced in a study of T-cell reconstitution after alpha-beta-depleted transplantation in children. Unique molecular identifiers were used in preparing the TCRbeta library. A single record per CDR3 protein comes from TCRdb applying MiXCR to the PCR reads. The sample lists 900,000 or so distinct CDR3 sequences, about 15% occurring once. This material consisted of PBMCs, mostly from graft donor cells, taken 360 days after TCRalphabeta/CD19-depleted stem cell transplant. The origin of the receptors is a male patient under 18 who had a stem cell transplant for acute lymphoblastic leukemia, so the T cells may come from the graft donor.

There are a few counts of this clonotype. The chain links TRBV18 to TRBJ2-1; 9 positions match TRBD1. The junction had 6 bases not matched to a gene; V was cut back by 3 bases and J by 0 bases. Germline-derived CDR1 and CDR2 are KGHSH and LQKENI. The CDR3 runs 17 residues. The CDR3, as DNA: TGTGCCAGCTCACCTCGACAGGGGGTAGGCTCCTACAATGAGCAGTTCTTC. It yields the protein CASSPRQGVGSYNEQFF.

The rearrangement uses TRBV9 and TRBJ2-1; TRBD2 agrees at 7 bases. The germline V gene encodes CDR1 SGDLS and CDR2 YYNGEE. The CDR3 consists of 17 residues. V trimming: 3 bases; J trimming: 4 bases; junction bases outside the gene matches: 13. Here the CDR3 reads CASSGRWGRREYNEQFF. In DNA, the CDR3 is TGTGCCAGCAGCGGCCGGTGGGGTCGGCGGGAGTACAATGAGCAGTTCTTC.

The J gene is TRBJ2-5, the V gene TRBV2; TRBD2 agrees at 11 bases. Trimming removed 4 bases from V and 1 base from J; junction bases left unmatched: 8. CDR1 and CDR2 from the germline V gene are SNHLY and FYNNEI. This CDR3 is 17 amino acids long. The CDR3 bases are TGTGCCAGCAGTGGTACCCGGGGACTAGCGGTCCAAGAGACCCAGTACTTC. Its translation is CASSGTRGLAVQETQYF.

This clonotype came up a few times. The V gene is TRBV29-1, the J gene TRBJ2-5; 9 nucleotides agree with TRBD2. Germline lookup yields CDR1 SQVTM and CDR2 ANQGSEA. This CDR3 has 13 amino acids. V lost 5 bases and J lost 14; bases outside the gene matches: 15. The DNA for the CDR3 is TGCAGCGTTCGCGGGAGGGCCTTCCCCGAGATTTACTTC. Its translation: CSVRGRAFPEIYF. Drawing the rest from reference TRBV29-1 and TRBJ2-5, the complete variable domain is SAVISQKPSRDICQRGTSLTIQCQVDSQVTMMFWYRQQPGQSLTLIATANQGSEATYESGFVIDKFPISRPNLTFSTLTVSNMSPEDSSIYLCSVRGRAFPEIYFGPGTRLLVL.

This clonotype was detected many times. The chain employs TRBV6-1 and TRBJ2-1; a weak D match, TRBD1 (6 bases). Deletions cut 2 bases from V and 7 bases from J, with 18 bases between. The germline V gene encodes CDR1 MNHNS and CDR2 SASEGT. This CDR3 has 16 residues. CDR3 in DNA: TGTGCCAGCAGTGAACAGGGGACCTTGGGCGGGAATGAGCAGTTCTTC. Amino acids: CASSEQGTLGGNEQFF.

This clonotype was counted at least ten times. The rearrangement links TRBV10-3 to TRBJ2-5, with D maybe TRBD2 (5 bases). The CDR3 totals 15 residues. The germline V gene has CDR1 ENHRY and CDR2 SYGVKD. V dropped 2 bases and J dropped 4 bases, with 14 bases sitting between them. The CDR3 sequence is CAISEGGRNIETQYF. CDR3 sequence (DNA): TGTGCCATCAGTGAGGGAGGACGGAATATAGAGACCCAGTACTTC.

This clonotype was counted ten times or more. The genes are TRBV9 and TRBJ2-3; D perhaps matches TRBD1 (5 bases). This CDR3 is 14 amino acids long. The V gene lost 1 base and the J gene lost 0 bases, with 6 bases spanning the gap. Germline V gene data show CDR1 as SGDLS and CDR2 as YYNGEE. The DNA for the CDR3 is TGTGCCAGCAGCGTATCAGGGAGCACAGATACGCAGTATTTT. Residues: CASSVSGSTDTQYF.

The CDR3 nucleotides are TGCGCCAGCAGCTTGCTGGTGGGGGGGCCAGAGACCCAGTACTTC. Amino acid sequence: CASSLLVGGPETQYF. The rearrangement joins TRBV5-1 to TRBJ2-5; perhaps TRBD2 as D (7 bases). Trimming cost V 1 base and J 4 bases, with 14 bases left between them. The CDR3 consists of 15 residues. Germline V gene sequence: CDR1 SGHRS, CDR2 YFSETQ.

This clonotype appeared a few times. The chain recombines TRBV10-3 with TRBJ2-3, with 8 nucleotides matching TRBD2. V lost 0 bases and J lost 3; bases outside the gene matches: 20. From germline, CDR1 is ENHRY and CDR2 SYGVKD. The CDR3 sequence is 21 residues long. CDR3 region: CAISESVGGGRSDKRTDTQYF. Written as DNA, the CDR3 is TGTGCCATCAGTGAGTCCGTAGGCGGCGGGAGGTCTGACAAACGAACAGATACGCAGTATTTT.

This clonotype was seen a handful of times. The V and J genes are TRBV7-3 and TRBJ2-3, with a possible D match to TRBD1 (6 bases). Germline values: CDR1 SGHTA, CDR2 FQGTGA. The CDR3 consists of 15 residues. The V end was cut by 4 bases, the J end by 2 bases, with 13 bases between. CDR3 sequence: CASSSMGTPTDTQYF. The CDR3 DNA reads as TGTGCCAGCAGCTCTATGGGGACACCCACAGATACGCAGTATTTT.

The sample holds many counts of this clonotype. V gene TRBV20-1 combines with J gene TRBJ2-7, with 10 nucleotides matching TRBD2. The germline V gene encodes CDR1 DFQATT and CDR2 SNEGSKA (reference sequence). J gave up 5 bases and V 0 bases, and 7 bases lay outside the gene matches. The CDR3 spans 15 residues. The chain's CDR3 is CSAREELAGPDEQYF. Here the CDR3 DNA reads TGCAGTGCTAGAGAAGAACTAGCGGGACCTGACGAGCAGTACTTC.

This CDR3 reads CAWRRQVRIYEQYF. The DNA for the CDR3 is TGTGCCTGGCGCAGACAGGTCCGTATCTACGAGCAGTACTTC. The chain couples TRBV30 to TRBJ2-7; D is perhaps TRBD1 (6 bases). The CDR3 runs 14 residues. Germline V gives CDR1 GTSNPN, CDR2 SVGIG (reference sequence). Trimming took 5 bases from V and 3 from J, leaving 17 bases between them.

This clonotype was seen more than once but under ten times. The J gene is TRBJ2-1, the V gene TRBV10-1; 12 bases are shared with TRBD1. The ends lost 2 bases at V and 9 bases at J; junction bases unmatched: 8. Germline V CDR1 and CDR2: WNHNN, SYGVQD (reference sequence). This CDR3 has 16 residues. The CDR3 region has the DNA TGCGCCAGCAGTGAGCGCCCGGGACAGGGGGCAAGTGAGCAGTTCTTC. Translating gives CASSERPGQGASEQFF.

The genes are TRBV7-6 and TRBJ2-7; weak D call: TRBD1 (5 bases). The length of the CDR3 is 17 residues. V shed 3 bases and J shed 3 bases, with 21 bases lying between them. Germline V CDR1 and CDR2: SGHVS, FNYEAQ. Here the CDR3 reads CASSFRSGAVEYYEQYF. In nucleotides, the CDR3 is TGTGCCAGCAGCTTCAGGAGTGGGGCAGTTGAATACTACGAGCAGTACTTC. Together with reference TRBV7-6 and TRBJ2-7, the CDR3 gives the full variable domain: GAGVSQSPRYKVTKRGQDVALRCDPISGHVSLYWYRQALGQGPEFLTYFNYEAQQDKSGLPNDRFSAERPEGSISTLTIQRTEQRDSAMYRCASSFRSGAVEYYEQYFGPGTRLTVT.

The gene calls are TRBV15 and TRBJ2-7, with D maybe TRBD2 (6 bases). Between the trimmed V and J ends, which lost 0 bases and 5 bases, there was a span of 17 bases. This CDR3 contains 16 residues. Germline V gene sequence: CDR1 LNHNV, CDR2 YYDKDF (reference sequence). The CDR3 sequence is CATSREIRFTGDEQYF. The CDR3 coding sequence is TGTGCCACCAGCAGAGAGATCCGCTTTACGGGAGACGAGCAGTACTTC.

This clonotype was seen a handful of times. The chain combines TRBV7-9 with TRBJ2-1; 11 bases align to TRBD2. The CDR3 is made up of 16 amino acids. CDR1 SEHNR and CDR2 FQNEAQ come from the germline V gene (reference sequence). Trimming removed 4 bases from V and 9 bases from J; junction bases left unmatched: 11. The CDR3, as DNA: TGTGCCAGCAGCTCAACGCCCTTAGCGGGAGGGGGTGAGCAGTTCTTC. Translated: CASSSTPLAGGGEQFF.

This clonotype was observed a handful of times. The J gene is TRBJ2-2, the V gene TRBV5-1; D is tentatively TRBD1 or TRBD2 (6 bases each). Germline V gene sequence: CDR1 SGHRS, CDR2 YFSETQ. The CDR3 consists of 15 residues. The ends were cut back, 0 bases at V and 3 bases at J, with 9 bases in the middle. In DNA, the CDR3 is TGCGCCAGCAGCTTGGTGAGGGGGGACACCGGGGAGCTGTTTTTT. As protein: CASSLVRGDTGELFF. Together with reference TRBV5-1 and TRBJ2-2, the CDR3 gives the full variable domain: KAGVTQTPRYLIKTRGQQVTLSCSPISGHRSVSWYQQTPGQGLQFLFEYFSETQRNKGNFPGRFSGRQFSNSRSEMNVSTLELGDSALYLCASSLVRGDTGELFFGEGSRLTVL.

This clonotype has more than one count but fewer than ten. The genes are TRBV29-1 and TRBJ2-2; 10 bases line up with TRBD2. In germline, CDR1 is SQVTM, CDR2 ANQGSEA. J lost 1 base, V lost 3 bases, and 14 bases had no gene match. This CDR3 has 19 residues. CDR3: CSVDSILAGTGWNTGELFF. The CDR3 DNA is TGCAGCGTTGATAGTATACTAGCGGGGACGGGTTGGAACACCGGGGAGCTGTTTTTT.

This clonotype has more than one count but fewer than ten. The gene calls are TRBV5-1 and TRBJ2-7, with a possible D match to TRBD2 (6 bases). The CDR3 contains 14 residues. CDR1 and CDR2 (germline): SGHRS, YFSETQ. V was clipped by 3 bases and J by 1 base, with 11 bases between them. CDR3 in DNA: TGCGCCAGCAGCTGGACTACCCCATCCTACGAGCAGTACTTC. This gives the protein CASSWTTPSYEQYF.

The J gene is TRBJ1-2, the V gene TRBV12-3 or TRBV12-4; tentative D call: TRBD1 (6 bases). The ends were cut back, 5 bases at V and 5 bases at J, with 15 bases in the middle. The CDR3 sequence is 14 residues long. The CDR3 DNA reads TGTGCCAGCAGTGCCGGGATAGGGGGGTATGGCTACACCTTC. This sequence encodes CASSAGIGGYGYTF.

The J gene is TRBJ2-5, the V gene TRBV12-3 or TRBV12-4, with D perhaps matching TRBD1 (7 bases). This CDR3 has 14 amino acids. The V and J ends lost 5 bases and 5 bases respectively, with 15 bases between them. This CDR3 is CASSGRGARETQYF. The CDR3 bases are TGTGCCAGCAGTGGCAGGGGGGCGAGGGAGACCCAGTACTTC.

This clonotype was counted only a few times. This sequence joins TRBV4-1 and TRBJ2-3; 9 nucleotides agree with TRBD2. The ends lost 3 bases at V and 2 bases at J; junction bases unmatched: 9. The CDR3 extends over 17 amino acids. CDR1 is MGHRA and CDR2 is YSYEKL in the germline V gene. CDR3 nucleotides: TGCGCCAGCAGCCAGGAATATAGCGGGAGATTCACAGATACGCAGTATTTT. Residues: CASSQEYSGRFTDTQYF.